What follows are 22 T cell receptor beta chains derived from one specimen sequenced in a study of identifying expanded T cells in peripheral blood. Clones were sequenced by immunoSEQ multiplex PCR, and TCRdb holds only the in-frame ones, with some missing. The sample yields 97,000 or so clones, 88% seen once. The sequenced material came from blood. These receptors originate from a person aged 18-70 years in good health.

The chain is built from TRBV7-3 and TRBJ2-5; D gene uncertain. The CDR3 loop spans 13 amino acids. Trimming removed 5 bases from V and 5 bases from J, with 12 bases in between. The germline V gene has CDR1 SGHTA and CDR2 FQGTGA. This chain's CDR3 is CASSLKKWETQYF. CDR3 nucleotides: TGTGCCAGCAGCCTAAAAAAGTGGGAGACCCAGTACTTC.

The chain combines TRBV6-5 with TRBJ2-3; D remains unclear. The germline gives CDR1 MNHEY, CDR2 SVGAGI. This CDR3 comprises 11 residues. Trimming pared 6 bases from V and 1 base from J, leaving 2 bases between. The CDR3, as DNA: TGTGCCAGCAGGGGCACAGATACGCAGTATTTT. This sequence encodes CASRGTDTQYF.

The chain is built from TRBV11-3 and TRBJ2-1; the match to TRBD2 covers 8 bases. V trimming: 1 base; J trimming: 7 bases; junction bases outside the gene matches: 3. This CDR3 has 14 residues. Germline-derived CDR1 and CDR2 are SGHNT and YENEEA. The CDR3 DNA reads TGTGCCAGCAGCTTAGTGGGACTAGAAAATGAGCAGTTCTTC. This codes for CASSLVGLENEQFF.

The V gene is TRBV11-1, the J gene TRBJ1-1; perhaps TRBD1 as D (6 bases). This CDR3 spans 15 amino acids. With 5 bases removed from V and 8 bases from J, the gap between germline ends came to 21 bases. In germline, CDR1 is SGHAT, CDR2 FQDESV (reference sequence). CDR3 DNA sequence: TGTGCCAGCAGCCCACACCAGGGGACATCCCCAGAAGCTTTCTTT. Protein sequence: CASSPHQGTSPEAFF. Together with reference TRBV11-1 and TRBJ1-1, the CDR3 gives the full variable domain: EAEVAQSPRYKITEKSQAVAFWCDPISGHATLYWYRQILGQGPELLVQFQDESVVDDSQLPKDRFSAERLKGVDSTLKIQPAELGDSAMYLCASSPHQGTSPEAFFGQGTRLTVV.

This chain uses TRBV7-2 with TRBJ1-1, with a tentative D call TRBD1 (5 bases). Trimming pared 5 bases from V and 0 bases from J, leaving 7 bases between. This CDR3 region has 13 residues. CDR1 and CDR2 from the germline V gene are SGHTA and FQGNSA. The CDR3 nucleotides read TGTGCCAGCAGCGGGGCAGTGAACACTGAAGCTTTCTTT. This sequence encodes CASSGAVNTEAFF. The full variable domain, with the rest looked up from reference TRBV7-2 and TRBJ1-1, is GAGVSQSPSNKVTEKGKDVELRCDPISGHTALYWYRQSLGQGLEFLIYFQGNSAPDKSGLPSDRFSAERTGGSVSTLTIQRTQQEDSAVYLCASSGAVNTEAFFGQGTRLTVV.

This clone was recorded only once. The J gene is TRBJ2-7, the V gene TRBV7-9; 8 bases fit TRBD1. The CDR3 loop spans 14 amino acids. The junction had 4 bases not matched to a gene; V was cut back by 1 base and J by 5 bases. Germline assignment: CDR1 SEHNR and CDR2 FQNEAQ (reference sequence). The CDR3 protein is CASSLGTGSDEQYF. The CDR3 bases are TGTGCCAGCAGCTTAGGGACAGGGTCTGACGAGCAGTACTTC.

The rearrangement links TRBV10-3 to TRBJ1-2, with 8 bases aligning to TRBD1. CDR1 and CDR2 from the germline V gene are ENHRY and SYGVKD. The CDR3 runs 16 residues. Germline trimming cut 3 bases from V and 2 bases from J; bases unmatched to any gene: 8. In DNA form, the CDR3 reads TGTGCCATCAGTGACCCAGGGGGCAAGGGGAACTATGGCTACACCTTC. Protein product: CAISDPGGKGNYGYTF.

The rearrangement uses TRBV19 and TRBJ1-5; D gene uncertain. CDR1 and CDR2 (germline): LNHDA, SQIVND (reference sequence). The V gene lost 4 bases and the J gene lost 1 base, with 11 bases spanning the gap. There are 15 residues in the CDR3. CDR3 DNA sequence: TGTGCCAGTAGTAGAGACGGCCGGAGCAATCAGCCCCAGCATTTT. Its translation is CASSRDGRSNQPQHF.

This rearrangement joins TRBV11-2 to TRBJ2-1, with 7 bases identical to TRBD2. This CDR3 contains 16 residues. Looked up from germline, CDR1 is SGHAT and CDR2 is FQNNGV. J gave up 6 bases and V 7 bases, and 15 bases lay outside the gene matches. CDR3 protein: CASTSGPAGDPNEQFF. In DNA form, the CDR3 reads TGTGCCAGCACATCGGGTCCGGCGGGGGATCCCAATGAGCAGTTCTTC.

CDR3 sequence reads: CASSTRPGTSGVTYNEQFF. The CDR3 DNA sequence: TGTGCCAGTAGTACCCGTCCCGGGACTAGCGGGGTGACCTACAATGAGCAGTTCTTC. The chain has TRBV19 and TRBJ2-1; 13 nucleotides agree with TRBD2. Trimming cost V 4 bases and J 2 bases; bases outside gene matches: 11. Per the germline V gene, CDR1 is LNHDA and CDR2 is SQIVND (reference sequence). The CDR3 spans 19 residues.

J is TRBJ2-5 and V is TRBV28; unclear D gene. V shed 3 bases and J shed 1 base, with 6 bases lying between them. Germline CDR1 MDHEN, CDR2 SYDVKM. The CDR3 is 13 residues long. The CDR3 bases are TGTGCCAGCAGTTTTCCGGCCCAAGAGACCCAGTACTTC. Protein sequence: CASSFPAQETQYF.

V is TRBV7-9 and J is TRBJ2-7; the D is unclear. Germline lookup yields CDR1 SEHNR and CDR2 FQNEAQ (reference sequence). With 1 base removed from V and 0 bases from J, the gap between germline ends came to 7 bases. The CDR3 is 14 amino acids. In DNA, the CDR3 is TGTGCCAGCAGCTTAGTAGGGTTCTCCTACGAGCAGTACTTC. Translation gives CASSLVGFSYEQYF.

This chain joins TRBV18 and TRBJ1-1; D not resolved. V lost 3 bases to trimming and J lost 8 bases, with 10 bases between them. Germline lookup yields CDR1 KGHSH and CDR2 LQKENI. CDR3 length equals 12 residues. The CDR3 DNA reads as TGTGCCAGCTCACCTCGAAGGGAAGAAGCTTTCTTT. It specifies CASSPRREEAFF.

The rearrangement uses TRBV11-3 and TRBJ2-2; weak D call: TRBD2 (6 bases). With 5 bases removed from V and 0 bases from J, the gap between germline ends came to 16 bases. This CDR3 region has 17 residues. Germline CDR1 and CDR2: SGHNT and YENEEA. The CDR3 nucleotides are TGTGCCAGCAGCACCCCTGCGGGACCTACGAACACCGGGGAGCTGTTTTTT. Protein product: CASSTPAGPTNTGELFF.

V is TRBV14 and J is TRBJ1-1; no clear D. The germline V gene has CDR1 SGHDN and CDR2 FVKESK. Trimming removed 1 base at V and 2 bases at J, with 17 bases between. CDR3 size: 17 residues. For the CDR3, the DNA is TGTGCCAGCAGCCAAGGAAATTATGGGCCGGTTAACACTGAAGCTTTCTTT. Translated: CASSQGNYGPVNTEAFF.

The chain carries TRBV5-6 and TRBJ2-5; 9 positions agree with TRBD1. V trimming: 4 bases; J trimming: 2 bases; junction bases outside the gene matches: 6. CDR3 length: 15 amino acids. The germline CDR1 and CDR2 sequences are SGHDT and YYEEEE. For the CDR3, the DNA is TGTGCCAGCAGCCCCCGGGGGACAGGGCAAGAGACCCAGTACTTC. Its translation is CASSPRGTGQETQYF.

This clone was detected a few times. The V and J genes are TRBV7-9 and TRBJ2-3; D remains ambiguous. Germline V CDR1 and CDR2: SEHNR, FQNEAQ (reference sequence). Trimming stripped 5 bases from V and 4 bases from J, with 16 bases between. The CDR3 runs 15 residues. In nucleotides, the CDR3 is TGTGCCAGCAGCACCACGGGTGTCGGAGCAGATACGCAGTATTTT. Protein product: CASSTTGVGADTQYF.

The CDR3 is CASSSTGPSSYEQYF. Written as DNA, the CDR3 is TGTGCCAGTAGTTCCACAGGGCCCAGCTCCTACGAGCAGTACTTC. This chain uses TRBV19 with TRBJ2-7, with D possibly TRBD1 on 6 matching bases. The ends were cut back, 5 bases at V and 0 bases at J, with 14 bases in the middle. The CDR3 is 15 amino acids. CDR1 and CDR2 from the germline V gene are LNHDA and SQIVND (reference sequence). Filled out from reference TRBV19 and TRBJ2-7, the complete variable domain reads DGGITQSPKYLFRKEGQNVTLSCEQNLNHDAMYWYRQDPGQGLRLIYYSQIVNDFQKGDIAEGYSVSREKKESFPLTVTSAQKNPTAFYLCASSSTGPSSYEQYFGPGTRLTVT.

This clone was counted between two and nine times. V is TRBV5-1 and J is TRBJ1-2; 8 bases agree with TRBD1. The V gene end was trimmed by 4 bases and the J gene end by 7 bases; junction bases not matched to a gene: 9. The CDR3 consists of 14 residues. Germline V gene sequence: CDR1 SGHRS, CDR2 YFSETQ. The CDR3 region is CASSPDGTGIGYTF. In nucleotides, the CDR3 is TGCGCCAGCAGCCCGGATGGGACAGGAATTGGCTACACCTTC.

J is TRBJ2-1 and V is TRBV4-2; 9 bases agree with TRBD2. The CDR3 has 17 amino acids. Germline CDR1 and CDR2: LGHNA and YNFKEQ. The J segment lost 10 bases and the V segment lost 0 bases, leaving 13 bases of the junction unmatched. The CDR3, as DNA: TGTGCCAGCAGCCAAGATCTTGCGGGGGGGCCGGCAGGAGAGCAGTTCTTC. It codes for CASSQDLAGGPAGEQFF.

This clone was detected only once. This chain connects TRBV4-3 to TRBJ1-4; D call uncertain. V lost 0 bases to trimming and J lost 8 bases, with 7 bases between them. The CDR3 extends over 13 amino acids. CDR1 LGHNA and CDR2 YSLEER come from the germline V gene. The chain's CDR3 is CASSQDLQEKLFF. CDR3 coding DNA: TGCGCCAGCAGCCAAGATCTTCAGGAAAAACTGTTTTTT.

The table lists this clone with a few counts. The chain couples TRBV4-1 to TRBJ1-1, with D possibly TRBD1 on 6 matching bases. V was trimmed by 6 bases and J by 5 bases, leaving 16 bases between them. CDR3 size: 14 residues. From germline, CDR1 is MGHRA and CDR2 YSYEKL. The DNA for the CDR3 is TGCGCCAGCAGAAACAGGGCGAAAGGGACTGAAGCTTTCTTT. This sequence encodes CASRNRAKGTEAFF.